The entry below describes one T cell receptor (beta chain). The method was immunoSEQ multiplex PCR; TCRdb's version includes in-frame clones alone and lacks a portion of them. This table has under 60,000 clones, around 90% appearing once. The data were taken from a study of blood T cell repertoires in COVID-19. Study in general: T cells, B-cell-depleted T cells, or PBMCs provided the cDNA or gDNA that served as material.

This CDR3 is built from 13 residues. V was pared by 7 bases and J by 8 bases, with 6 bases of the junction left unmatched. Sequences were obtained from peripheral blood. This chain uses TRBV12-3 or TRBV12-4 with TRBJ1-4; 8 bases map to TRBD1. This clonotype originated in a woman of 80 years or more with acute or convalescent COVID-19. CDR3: CASTRTGWEKLFF. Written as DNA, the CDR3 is TGTGCCAGCACCCGGACAGGGTGGGAAAAACTGTTTTTT.